The TCR beta chain under discussion was sequenced for a study of blood T cell repertoires in COVID-19. Background on the study: The study drew acute and convalescent COVID-19 samples from the United States, Italy and Spain.

Clones were sequenced by immunoSEQ multiplex PCR, and TCRdb holds only the in-frame ones, with some missing. The table includes about 270,000 clones, approximately 90% detected once. Those enrolled, adults aged roughly 18 to 95 years, came from under 25 US areas. What was sequenced was PBMCs or T cells enriched from blood (not recorded which). This TCR was recovered from a man aged 40-50 years who had been exposed to COVID-19.

CDR3 region: CASSLTGGDLRNIQYF. The CDR3, as DNA: TGTGCCAGCAGCTTGACAGGGGGCGATTTGAGAAACATTCAGTACTTC. The chain joins TRBV5-6 to TRBJ2-4; 9 nucleotides agree with TRBD1. The CDR3 sequence is 16 residues long. Germline V CDR1 and CDR2: SGHDT, YYEEEE. V dropped 1 base and J dropped 6; count of bases not matched to a gene: 8.